The T cell receptor (beta chain) described here comes from a study of blood T cell repertoires in COVID-19. This clone occurred once. The sample contains more than one DNA sequence encoding this CDR3. The protocol was immunoSEQ multiplex PCR, while the TCRdb copy is restricted to in-frame clones and leaves out a portion. Among 150,000 to 200,000 clones listed, approximately 85% were seen once. Per germline, CDR1 MDHEN and CDR2 SYDVKM. The CDR3 has 13 amino acids. V was clipped by 6 bases and J by 6 bases; unmatched bases: 6. This sequence joins TRBV28 and TRBJ1-2; 8 positions agree with TRBD1. The source of this sequence is a middle-aged man who had recovered from COVID-19. Sequencing input: PBMCs or T cells enriched from blood (not recorded which). This CDR3 is CASSPDRVNGYTF. CDR3 bases: TGTGCCAGCAGCCCGGACAGGGTGAATGGCTACACCTTC.